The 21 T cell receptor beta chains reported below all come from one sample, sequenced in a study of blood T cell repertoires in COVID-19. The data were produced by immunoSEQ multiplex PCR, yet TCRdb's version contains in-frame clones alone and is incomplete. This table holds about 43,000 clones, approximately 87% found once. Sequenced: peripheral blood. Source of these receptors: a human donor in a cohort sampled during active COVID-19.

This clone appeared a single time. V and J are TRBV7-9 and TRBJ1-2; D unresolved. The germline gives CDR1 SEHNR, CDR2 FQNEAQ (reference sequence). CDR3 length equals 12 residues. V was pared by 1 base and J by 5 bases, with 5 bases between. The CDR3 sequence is CASSLDQYGYTF. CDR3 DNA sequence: TGTGCCAGCAGCTTAGATCAGTATGGCTACACCTTC.

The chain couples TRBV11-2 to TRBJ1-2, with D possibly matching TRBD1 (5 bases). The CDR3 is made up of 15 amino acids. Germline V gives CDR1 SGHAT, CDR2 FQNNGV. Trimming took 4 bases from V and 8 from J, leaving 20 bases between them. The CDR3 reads CASSSGTRLGMGYTF. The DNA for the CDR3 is TGTGCCAGCAGCTCGGGGACTCGGCTTGGTATGGGCTACACCTTC.

CDR3 DNA: TGTGCCAGTAGTACCCCTCTTCAGGGCCTAGGAAACACCATATATTTT. Protein sequence: CASSTPLQGLGNTIYF. The V and J genes are TRBV19 and TRBJ1-3; D might be TRBD1 (5 bases). This CDR3 has 16 residues. Trimming left V 4 bases short and J 4 bases short, with 17 bases between. Germline CDR1 is LNHDA and CDR2 is SQIVND (reference sequence).

CDR3 region: CASSPRSLAALSTDTQYF. In DNA, the CDR3 is TGTGCCAGCAGCCCCAGAAGTTTAGCGGCTCTTAGCACAGATACGCAGTATTTT. This rearrangement joins TRBV9 to TRBJ2-3, with TRBD2 as a possible D gene (6 bases). This CDR3 has 18 residues. Germline CDR1 is SGDLS and CDR2 is YYNGEE. V lost 4 bases to trimming and J lost 0 bases, with 21 bases between them.

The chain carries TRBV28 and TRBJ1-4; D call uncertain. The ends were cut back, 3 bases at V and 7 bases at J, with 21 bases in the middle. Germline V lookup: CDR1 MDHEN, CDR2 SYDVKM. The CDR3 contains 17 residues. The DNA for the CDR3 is TGTGCCAGCAGTTTTGGTCGGGGTAGGACCTTCGGTGAAAAACTGTTTTTT. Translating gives CASSFGRGRTFGEKLFF. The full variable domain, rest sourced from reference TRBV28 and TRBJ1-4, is DVKVTQSSRYLVKRTGEKVFLECVQDMDHENMFWYRQDPGLGLRLIYFSYDVKMKEKGDIPEGYSVSREKKERFSLILESASTNQTSMYLCASSFGRGRTFGEKLFFGSGTQLSVL.

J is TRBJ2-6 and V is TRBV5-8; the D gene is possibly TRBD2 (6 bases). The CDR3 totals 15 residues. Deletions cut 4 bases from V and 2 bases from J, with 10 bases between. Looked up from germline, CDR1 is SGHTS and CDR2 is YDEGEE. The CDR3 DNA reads TGTGCCAGCAGCCGGGAGCCCACTGGGGCCAACGTCCTGACTTTC. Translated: CASSREPTGANVLTF.

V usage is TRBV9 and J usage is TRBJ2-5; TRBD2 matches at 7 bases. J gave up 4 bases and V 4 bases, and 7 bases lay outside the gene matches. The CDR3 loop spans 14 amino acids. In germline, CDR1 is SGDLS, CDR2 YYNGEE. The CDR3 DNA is TGTGCCAGCAGCCAACCGGGGGGTTCAGAGACCCAGTACTTC. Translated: CASSQPGGSETQYF.

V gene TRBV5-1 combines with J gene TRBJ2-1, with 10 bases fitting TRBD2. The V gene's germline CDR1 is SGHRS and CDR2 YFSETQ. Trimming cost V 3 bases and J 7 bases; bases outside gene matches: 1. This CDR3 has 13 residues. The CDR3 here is CASSSGLANEQFF. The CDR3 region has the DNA TGCGCCAGCAGCTCGGGACTAGCGAATGAGCAGTTCTTC.

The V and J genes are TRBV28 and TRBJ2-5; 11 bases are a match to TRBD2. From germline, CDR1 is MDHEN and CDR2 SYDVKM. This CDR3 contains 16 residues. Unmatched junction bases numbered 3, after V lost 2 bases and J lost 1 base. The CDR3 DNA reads TGTGCCAGCAGTTTAGGTAGCGGGGGGGCCCAAGAGACCCAGTACTTC. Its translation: CASSLGSGGAQETQYF.

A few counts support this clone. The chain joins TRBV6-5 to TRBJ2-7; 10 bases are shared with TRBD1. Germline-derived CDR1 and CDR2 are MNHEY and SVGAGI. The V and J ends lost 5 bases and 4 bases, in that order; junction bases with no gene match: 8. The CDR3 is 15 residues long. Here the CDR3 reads CASSTRQGALYEQYF. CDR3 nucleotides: TGTGCCAGCAGTACAAGACAGGGGGCTCTATACGAGCAGTACTTC.

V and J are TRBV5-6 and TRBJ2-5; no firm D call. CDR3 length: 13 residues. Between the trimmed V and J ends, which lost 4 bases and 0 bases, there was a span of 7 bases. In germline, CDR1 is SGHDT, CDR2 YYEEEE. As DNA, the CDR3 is TGTGCCAGCAGCCTCGACTACCAAGAGACCCAGTACTTC. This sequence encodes CASSLDYQETQYF.

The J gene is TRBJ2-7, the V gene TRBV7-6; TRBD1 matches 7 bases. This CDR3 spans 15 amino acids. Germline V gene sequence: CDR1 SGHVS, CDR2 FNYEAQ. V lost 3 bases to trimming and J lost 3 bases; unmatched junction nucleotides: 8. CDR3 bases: TGTGCCAGCAGCTTTGGGCAGGGGGATCACTACGAGCAGTACTTC. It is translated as CASSFGQGDHYEQYF.

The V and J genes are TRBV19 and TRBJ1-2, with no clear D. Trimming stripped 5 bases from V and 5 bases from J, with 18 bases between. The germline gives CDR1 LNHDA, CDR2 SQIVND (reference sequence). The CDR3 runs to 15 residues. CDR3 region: CASSLSEGGQYGYTF. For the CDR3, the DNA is TGTGCCAGTAGTCTCTCGGAGGGCGGGCAGTATGGCTACACCTTC. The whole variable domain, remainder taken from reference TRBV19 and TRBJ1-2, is DGGITQSPKYLFRKEGQNVTLSCEQNLNHDAMYWYRQDPGQGLRLIYYSQIVNDFQKGDIAEGYSVSREKKESFPLTVTSAQKNPTAFYLCASSLSEGGQYGYTFGSGTRLTVV.

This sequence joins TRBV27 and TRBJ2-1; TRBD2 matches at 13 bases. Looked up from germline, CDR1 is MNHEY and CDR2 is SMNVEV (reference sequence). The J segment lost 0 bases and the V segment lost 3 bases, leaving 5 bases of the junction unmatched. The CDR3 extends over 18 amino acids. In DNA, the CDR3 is TGTGCCAGCAGTTTGGGGACTAGCGGGGCCAGCTCCTACAATGAGCAGTTCTTC. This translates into CASSLGTSGASSYNEQFF.

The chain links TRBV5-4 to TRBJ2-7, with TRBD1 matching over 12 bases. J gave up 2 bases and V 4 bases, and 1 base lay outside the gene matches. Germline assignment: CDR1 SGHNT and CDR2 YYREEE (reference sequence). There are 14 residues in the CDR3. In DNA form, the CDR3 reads TGTGCCAGCAGCGGGACAGGGGGCCCCTACGAGCAGTACTTC. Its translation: CASSGTGGPYEQYF.

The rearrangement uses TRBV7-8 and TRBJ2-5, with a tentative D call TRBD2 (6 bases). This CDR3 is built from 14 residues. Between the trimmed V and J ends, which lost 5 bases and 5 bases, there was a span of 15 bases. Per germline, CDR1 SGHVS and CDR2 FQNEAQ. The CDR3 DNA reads TGTGCCAGCAGCCCCCCGGAGGGGTTGGAGACCCAGTACTTC. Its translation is CASSPPEGLETQYF. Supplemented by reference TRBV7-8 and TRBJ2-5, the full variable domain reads GAGVSQSPRYKVAKRGQDVALRCDPISGHVSLFWYQQALGQGPEFLTYFQNEAQLDKSGLPSDRFFAERPEGSVSTLKIQRTQQEDSAVYLCASSPPEGLETQYFGPGTRLLVL.

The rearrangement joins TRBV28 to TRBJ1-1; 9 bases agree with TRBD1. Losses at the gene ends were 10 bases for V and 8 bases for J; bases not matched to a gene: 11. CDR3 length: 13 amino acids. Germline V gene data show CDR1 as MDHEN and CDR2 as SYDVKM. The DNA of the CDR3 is TGTGCCATTAATACAGGGGGCCAATGGGAAGCTTTCTTT. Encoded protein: CAINTGGQWEAFF.

CDR3 sequence: CAISEQATEQFF. CDR3 coding DNA: TGTGCCATCAGTGAACAGGCGACTGAGCAGTTCTTC. The V and J genes are TRBV10-3 and TRBJ2-1; a possible D gene is TRBD1 (5 bases). CDR1 and CDR2 from the germline V gene are ENHRY and SYGVKD. The CDR3 runs 12 residues. V shed 3 bases and J shed 9 bases, with 9 bases lying between them.

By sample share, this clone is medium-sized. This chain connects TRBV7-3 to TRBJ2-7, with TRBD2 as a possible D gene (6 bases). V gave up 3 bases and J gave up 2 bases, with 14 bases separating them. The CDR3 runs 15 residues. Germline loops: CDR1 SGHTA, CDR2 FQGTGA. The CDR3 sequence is CASSLDGTRTYEQYF. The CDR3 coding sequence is TGTGCCAGCAGCTTGGACGGGACTCGCACCTACGAGCAGTACTTC.

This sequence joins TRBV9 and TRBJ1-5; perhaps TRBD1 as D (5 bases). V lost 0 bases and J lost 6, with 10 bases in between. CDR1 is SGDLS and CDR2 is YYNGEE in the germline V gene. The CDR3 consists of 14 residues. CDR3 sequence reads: CASSVEAGFQPQHF. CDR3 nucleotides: TGTGCCAGCAGCGTAGAGGCAGGGTTTCAGCCCCAGCATTTT.

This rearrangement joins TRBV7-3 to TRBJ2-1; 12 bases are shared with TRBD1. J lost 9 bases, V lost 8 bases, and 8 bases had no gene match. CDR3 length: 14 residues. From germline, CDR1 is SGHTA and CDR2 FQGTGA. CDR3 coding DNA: TGTGCCAGCTCGCGGGACAGGGGGCGCGGTGAGCAGTTCTTC. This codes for CASSRDRGRGEQFF.